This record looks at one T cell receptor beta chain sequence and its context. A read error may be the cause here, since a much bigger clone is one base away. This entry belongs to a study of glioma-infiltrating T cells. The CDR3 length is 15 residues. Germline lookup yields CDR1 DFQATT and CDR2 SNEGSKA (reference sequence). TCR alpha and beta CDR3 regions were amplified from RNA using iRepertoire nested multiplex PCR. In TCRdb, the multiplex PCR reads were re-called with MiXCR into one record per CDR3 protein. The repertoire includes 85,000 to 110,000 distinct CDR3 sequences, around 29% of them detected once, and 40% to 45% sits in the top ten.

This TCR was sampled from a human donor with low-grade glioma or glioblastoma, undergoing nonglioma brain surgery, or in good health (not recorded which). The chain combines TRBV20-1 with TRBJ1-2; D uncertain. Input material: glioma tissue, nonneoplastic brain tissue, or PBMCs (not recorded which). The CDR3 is CSARDREAAGYDYTF. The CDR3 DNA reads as TGCAGTGCTAGAGATCGGGAGGCAGCGGGCTATGACTACACCTTC.